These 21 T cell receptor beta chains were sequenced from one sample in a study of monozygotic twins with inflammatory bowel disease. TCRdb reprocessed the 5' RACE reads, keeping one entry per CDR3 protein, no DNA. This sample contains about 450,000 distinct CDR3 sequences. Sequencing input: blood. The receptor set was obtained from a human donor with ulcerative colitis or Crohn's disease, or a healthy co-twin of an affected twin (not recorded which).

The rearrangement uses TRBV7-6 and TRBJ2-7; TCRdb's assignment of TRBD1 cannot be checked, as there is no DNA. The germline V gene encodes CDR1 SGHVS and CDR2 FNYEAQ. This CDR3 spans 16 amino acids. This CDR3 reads CASSFVRDRPSYEQYF. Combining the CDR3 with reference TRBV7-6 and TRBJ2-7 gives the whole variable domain GAGVSQSPRYKVTKRGQDVALRCDPISGHVSLYWYRQALGQGPEFLTYFNYEAQQDKSGLPNDRFSAERPEGSISTLTIQRTEQRDSAMYRCASSFVRDRPSYEQYFGPGTRLTVT.

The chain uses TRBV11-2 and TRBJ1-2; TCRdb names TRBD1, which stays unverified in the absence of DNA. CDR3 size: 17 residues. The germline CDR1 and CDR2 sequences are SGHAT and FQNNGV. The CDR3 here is CASSPGGSGRRNYGYTF.

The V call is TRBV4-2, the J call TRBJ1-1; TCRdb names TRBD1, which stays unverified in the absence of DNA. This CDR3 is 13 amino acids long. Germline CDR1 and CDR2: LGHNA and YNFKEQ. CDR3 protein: CASSPGPGAEAFF.

This CDR3 is CASSLSGDRTDTQYF. The V call is TRBV5-1, the J call TRBJ2-3; TCRdb outputs TRBD1, but without DNA this stays unchecked. Germline-derived CDR1 and CDR2 are SGHRS and YFSETQ. This CDR3 is built from 15 residues.

The chain's CDR3 is CAWRNYYGYTF. The chain carries TRBV30 and TRBJ1-2. Germline V gene data show CDR1 as GTSNPN and CDR2 as SVGIG (reference sequence). The CDR3 extends over 11 amino acids. Variable domain in full (rest from reference TRBV30 and TRBJ1-2): SQTIHQWPATLVQPVGSPLSLECTVEGTSNPNLYWYRQAAGRGLQLLFYSVGIGQISSEVPQNLSASRPQDRQFILSSKKLLLSDSGFYLCAWRNYYGYTFGSGTRLTVV.

The CDR3 sequence is CASSPSAGNEKLFF. The chain combines TRBV18 with TRBJ1-4; no DNA is available, so the TRBD1 call from TCRdb remains unchecked. Germline V CDR1 and CDR2: KGHSH, LQKENI. The length of the CDR3 is 14 residues.

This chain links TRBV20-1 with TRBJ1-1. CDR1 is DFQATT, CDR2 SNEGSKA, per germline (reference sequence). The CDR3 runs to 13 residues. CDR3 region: CSAGLAGGTEAFF.

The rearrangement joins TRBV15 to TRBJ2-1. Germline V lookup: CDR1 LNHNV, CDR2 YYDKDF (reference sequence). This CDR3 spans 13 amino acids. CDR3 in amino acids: CATSRDGSNEQFF.

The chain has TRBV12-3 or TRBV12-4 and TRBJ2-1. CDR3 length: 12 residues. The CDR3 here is CASSLYYNDQFF.

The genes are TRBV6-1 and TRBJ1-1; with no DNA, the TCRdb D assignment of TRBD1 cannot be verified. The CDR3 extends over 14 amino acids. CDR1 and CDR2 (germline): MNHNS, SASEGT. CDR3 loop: CASSLYGGITEAFF.

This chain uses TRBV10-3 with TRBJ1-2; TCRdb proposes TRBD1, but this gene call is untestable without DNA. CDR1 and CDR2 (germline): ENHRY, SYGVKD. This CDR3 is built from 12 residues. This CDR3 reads CAISGQGYGYTF.

The CDR3: CASSLGDRGSTDTQYF. J is TRBJ2-3 and V is TRBV5-4; the D call of TRBD1 rests on TCRdb alone, since no DNA is present to check it. CDR3 length equals 16 residues. CDR1 is SGHNT and CDR2 is YYREEE in the germline V gene (reference sequence). Using reference TRBV5-4 and TRBJ2-3 for the parts outside the CDR3, the full variable domain is ETGVTQSPTHLIKTRGQQVTLRCSSQSGHNTVSWYQQALGQGPQFIFQYYREEENGRGNFPPRFSGLQFPNYSSELNVNALELDDSALYLCASSLGDRGSTDTQYFGPGTRLTVL.

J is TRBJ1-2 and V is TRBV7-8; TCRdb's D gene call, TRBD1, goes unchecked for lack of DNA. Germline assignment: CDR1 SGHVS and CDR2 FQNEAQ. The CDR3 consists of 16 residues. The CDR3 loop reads CASTLGQAPGVEGYTF.

CDR3: CASSYGRANQPQHF. The V gene is TRBV6-5, the J gene TRBJ1-5. CDR3 size: 14 residues. The germline gives CDR1 MNHEY, CDR2 SVGAGI.

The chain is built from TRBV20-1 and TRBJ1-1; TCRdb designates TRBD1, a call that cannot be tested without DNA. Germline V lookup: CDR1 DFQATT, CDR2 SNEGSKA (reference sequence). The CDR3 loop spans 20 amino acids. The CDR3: CSARGWGGGADTKVNTEAFF.

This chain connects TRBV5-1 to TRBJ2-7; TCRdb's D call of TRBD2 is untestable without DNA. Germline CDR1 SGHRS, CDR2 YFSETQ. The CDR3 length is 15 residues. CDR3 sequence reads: CASSLEVAGGSEQYF.

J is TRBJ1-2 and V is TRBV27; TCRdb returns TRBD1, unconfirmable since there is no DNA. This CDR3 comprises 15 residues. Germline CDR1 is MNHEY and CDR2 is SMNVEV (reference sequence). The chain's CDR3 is CASSLSPAGLYGYTF.

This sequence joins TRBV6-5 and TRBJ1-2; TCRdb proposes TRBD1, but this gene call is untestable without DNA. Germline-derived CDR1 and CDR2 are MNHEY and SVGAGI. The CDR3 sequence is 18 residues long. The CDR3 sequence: CASSWGTGPLLANYGYTF.

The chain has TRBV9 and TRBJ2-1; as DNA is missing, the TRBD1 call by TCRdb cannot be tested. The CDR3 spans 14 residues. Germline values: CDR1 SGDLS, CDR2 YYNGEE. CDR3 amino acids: CASSALGSYNEQFF.

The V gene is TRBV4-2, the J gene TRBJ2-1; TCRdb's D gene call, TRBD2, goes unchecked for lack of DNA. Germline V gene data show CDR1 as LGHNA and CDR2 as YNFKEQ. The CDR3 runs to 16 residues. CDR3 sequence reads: CASSQDLNVAGNEQFF.

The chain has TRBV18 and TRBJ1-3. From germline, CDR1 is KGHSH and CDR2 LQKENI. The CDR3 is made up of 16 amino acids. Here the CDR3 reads CASSPLLRQPGNTIYF.